The T cell receptor (beta chain) under discussion was sequenced for a study of blood T cell repertoires in COVID-19. Study overall: Acute-phase and convalescent COVID-19 samples originated in the United States, Italy and Spain.

V was pared by 4 bases and J by 0 bases, with 3 bases of the junction left unmatched. The CDR3 contains 15 residues. Germline lookup yields CDR1 MGHDK and CDR2 SYGVNS. TCRdb's copy holds only in-frame clones and misses some; the assay was immunoSEQ multiplex PCR. This table has about 150,000 clones, roughly 84% appearing once. Specimen: peripheral blood. The rearrangement uses TRBV25-1 and TRBJ1-5; 7 nucleotides match TRBD1. The sequence was collected from a woman between 55 and 75 years old with COVID-19, enrolled during active disease. DNA for the CDR3: TGTGCCAGCAGTGCAGGGACAGCTAGCAATCAGCCCCAGCATTTT. It specifies CASSAGTASNQPQHF. The full variable domain, completed using reference TRBV25-1 and TRBJ1-5, is EADIYQTPRYLVIGTGKKITLECSQTMGHDKMYWYQQDPGMELHLIHYSYGVNSTEKGDLSSESTVSRIRTEHFPLTLESARPSHTSQYLCASSAGTASNQPQHFGDGTRLSIL.